The 22 T cell receptor beta chains listed next were all sequenced from one sample in a study of shared clonotypes between healthy human individuals. The protocol was immunoSEQ multiplex PCR, while the TCRdb copy is restricted to in-frame clones and leaves out a portion. The table records roughly 330,000 clones, approximately 79% of them present only once. Source material: memory CD4+ T cells sorted from blood. Subset defined: CD45RA-negative fraction. The source of these receptors is a man aged 25 to 40 in good health.

At least ten counts were recorded for this clone. CDR3 coding DNA: TGTGCCAGCAGCTCCTGGCCCAGGGGTCGATCCTACGAGCAGTACTTC. Translation: CASSSWPRGRSYEQYF. This chain connects TRBV11-2 to TRBJ2-7; tentative D call: TRBD1 (6 bases). The CDR3 runs to 16 residues. The V gene lost 4 bases and the J gene lost 1 base, with 17 bases spanning the gap. CDR1 and CDR2 from the germline V gene are SGHAT and FQNNGV. Full variable domain (outside the CDR3, taken from reference TRBV11-2 and TRBJ2-7): EAGVAQSPRYKIIEKRQSVAFWCNPISGHATLYWYQQILGQGPKLLIQFQNNGVVDDSQLPKDRFSAERLKGVDSTLKIQPAKLEDSAVYLCASSSWPRGRSYEQYFGPGTRLTVT.

This sequence joins TRBV18 and TRBJ2-5, with D perhaps TRBD1 (5 bases). Germline V CDR1 and CDR2: KGHSH, LQKENI. The CDR3 extends over 15 amino acids. V was cut by 0 bases and J by 2 bases, with 10 bases left in between. The CDR3 loop reads CASSPPSQGQETQYF. The CDR3 DNA reads as TGTGCCAGCTCACCACCGAGTCAGGGTCAAGAGACCCAGTACTTC.

This clone was observed a handful of times. The chain couples TRBV7-2 to TRBJ2-3; 11 positions agree with TRBD2. The CDR3 covers 16 residues. Germline assignment: CDR1 SGHTA and CDR2 FQGNSA. V was clipped by 3 bases and J by 1 base; unmatched bases: 3. CDR3 nucleotide sequence: TGTGCCAGCAGCTTCCAGGGACTAGCGGGCACAGATACGCAGTATTTT. It yields the protein CASSFQGLAGTDTQYF.

The rearrangement uses TRBV7-3 and TRBJ2-5; the D gene is possibly TRBD2 (6 bases). V lost 1 base to trimming and J lost 13 bases, with 19 bases between them. In germline, CDR1 is SGHTA, CDR2 FQGTGA. The CDR3 loop spans 14 amino acids. The CDR3 bases are TGTGCCAGCAGCTTAAAGGGGAACCCGGGACTGCGGTACTTC. Encoded protein: CASSLKGNPGLRYF.

DNA of the CDR3: TGTGCCAGCAGCCCCTCGACCTGGACTAGCGGGTTCTCCTACGAGCAGTACTTC. This encodes CASSPSTWTSGFSYEQYF. This chain joins TRBV14 and TRBJ2-7; 11 bases line up with TRBD2. Trimming cost V 4 bases and J 0 bases; bases outside gene matches: 11. Germline V gives CDR1 SGHDN, CDR2 FVKESK. The CDR3 is made up of 18 amino acids. The variable domain in full, completed from reference TRBV14 and TRBJ2-7, reads EAGVTQFPSHSVIEKGQTVTLRCDPISGHDNLYWYRRVMGKEIKFLLHFVKESKQDESGMPNNRFLAERTGGTYSTLKVQPAELEDSGVYFCASSPSTWTSGFSYEQYFGPGTRLTVT.

The chain employs TRBV5-4 and TRBJ2-7; 9 nucleotides agree with TRBD2. The CDR3 is 15 amino acids. Germline CDR1 and CDR2: SGHNT and YYREEE (reference sequence). J lost 4 bases, V lost 0 bases, and 5 bases had no gene match. The CDR3 protein is CASSLVASGNYEQYF. The CDR3 DNA sequence: TGTGCCAGCAGCTTGGTGGCTAGCGGGAATTACGAGCAGTACTTC.

V gene TRBV30 combines with J gene TRBJ2-7, with TRBD1 matching over 7 bases. This CDR3 comprises 13 residues. Per the germline V gene, CDR1 is GTSNPN and CDR2 is SVGIG (reference sequence). V dropped 2 bases and J dropped 2; count of bases not matched to a gene: 3. The CDR3 protein is CAWSLGQPYEQYF. The CDR3 coding sequence is TGTGCCTGGAGTTTGGGACAGCCCTACGAGCAGTACTTC.

The chain carries TRBV11-2 and TRBJ2-7; 12 nucleotides line up with TRBD2. The germline CDR1 and CDR2 sequences are SGHAT and FQNNGV. Unmatched junction bases numbered 3, after V lost 5 bases and J lost 4 bases. This CDR3 comprises 14 residues. The CDR3 sequence: CASSRTSGAYEQYF. CDR3 nucleotide sequence: TGTGCCAGCAGCCGGACTAGCGGGGCTTACGAGCAGTACTTC.

The rearrangement links TRBV28 to TRBJ2-2; 7 bases match TRBD1. V lost 0 bases and J lost 4; bases outside the gene matches: 5. The CDR3 is 16 residues long. CDR1 is MDHEN, CDR2 SYDVKM, per germline. CDR3 sequence (DNA): TGTGCCAGCAGTTTATGGGGGGACAGACTCACCGGGGAGCTGTTTTTT. Amino acids: CASSLWGDRLTGELFF.

The J gene is TRBJ2-7, the V gene TRBV7-3; tentatively, D is TRBD1 (6 bases). This CDR3 has 14 amino acids. The germline V gene encodes CDR1 SGHTA and CDR2 FQGTGA. Trimming left V 2 bases short and J 7 bases short, with 15 bases between. In DNA form, the CDR3 reads TGTGCCAGCAGCTTAGACCCAGGGGTAGGTGAGCAGTACTTC. This encodes CASSLDPGVGEQYF.

This chain links TRBV19 with TRBJ2-7; 7 bases are shared with TRBD1. V trimming: 6 bases; J trimming: 2 bases; junction bases outside the gene matches: 1. This CDR3 has 12 amino acids. CDR1 and CDR2 from the germline V gene are LNHDA and SQIVND (reference sequence). The CDR3, as DNA: TGTGCCAGTAGGGGGACAGCCTACGAGCAGTACTTC. Its protein is CASRGTAYEQYF.

Details on this clone: Other DNA sequences in this sample translate to the same CDR3. V is TRBV2 and J is TRBJ2-3; D possibly corresponds to TRBD1 (6 bases). Trimming took off 5 bases at V and 3 bases at J, with 6 bases between the two ends. The CDR3 consists of 12 residues. Germline CDR1 reads SNHLY; CDR2 reads FYNNEI. The CDR3 DNA follows: TGTGCCAGCAGTAGGGGGACAGATACGCAGTATTTT. Its translation: CASSRGTDTQYF.

The chain employs TRBV7-2 and TRBJ2-7; 8 bases map to TRBD2. The trim removed 0 bases at V and 12 bases at J, leaving 19 bases unmatched. Looked up from germline, CDR1 is SGHTA and CDR2 is FQGNSA. The CDR3 runs to 17 residues. The CDR3 nucleotides read TGTGCCAGCAGCTTAGCGGTCCGGGGTGGGCTAGCGGGCTTCATGTACTTC. As protein: CASSLAVRGGLAGFMYF.

The chain recombines TRBV5-6 with TRBJ2-3; 9 positions agree with TRBD2. The CDR3 covers 16 residues. V shed 1 base, J shed 1 base, and the junction held 4 bases outside the gene matches. Looked up from germline, CDR1 is SGHDT and CDR2 is YYEEEE. In DNA, the CDR3 is TGTGCCAGCAGCTTGTTTAGCGGGAGTGGCACAGATACGCAGTATTTT. Amino acid sequence: CASSLFSGSGTDTQYF.

This chain connects TRBV6-5 to TRBJ1-5; D gene unclear. V lost 2 bases to trimming and J lost 6 bases, with 11 bases between them. The CDR3 runs to 14 residues. CDR1 is MNHEY and CDR2 is SVGAGI in the germline V gene. The CDR3 DNA is TGTGCCAGCAGTTACGACTGGGGAGGTCAGCCCCAGCATTTT. Its translation is CASSYDWGGQPQHF.

The V and J genes are TRBV11-2 and TRBJ2-1; tentatively, D is TRBD1 (6 bases). The CDR3 runs to 14 residues. The V gene's germline CDR1 is SGHAT and CDR2 FQNNGV. V lost 2 bases to trimming and J lost 4 bases, with 9 bases between them. The CDR3 protein is CASSLHGQYNEQFF. The CDR3 DNA is TGTGCCAGCAGCTTACATGGACAGTACAATGAGCAGTTCTTC.

The chain recombines TRBV6-4 with TRBJ2-1, with D possibly being TRBD1 (6 bases). CDR1 is MRHNA, CDR2 SNTAGT, per germline. V gave up 5 bases and J gave up 4 bases, with 15 bases separating them. The CDR3 length is 15 residues. CDR3 DNA: TGTGCCAGCAGTAGGACAGCCGATATATACAATGAGCAGTTCTTC. Translated: CASSRTADIYNEQFF.

The chain recombines TRBV11-2 with TRBJ1-2, with D uncertain. From germline, CDR1 is SGHAT and CDR2 FQNNGV. The CDR3 is 14 amino acids. The ends were cut back, 5 bases at V and 8 bases at J, with 18 bases in the middle. The CDR3 sequence is CASSRPPRGGGYTF. CDR3 nucleotide sequence: TGTGCCAGCAGCCGCCCCCCGCGGGGAGGAGGCTACACCTTC.

The chain joins TRBV19 to TRBJ2-6, with D possibly matching TRBD1 (5 bases). V was cut by 8 bases and J by 0 bases, with 14 bases left in between. There are 16 residues in the CDR3. Germline loops: CDR1 LNHDA, CDR2 SQIVND (reference sequence). CDR3: CASSATVSSGANVLTF. Written as DNA, the CDR3 is TGTGCCAGTTCAGCGACAGTTAGCTCTGGGGCCAACGTCCTGACTTTC.

The chain is built from TRBV25-1 and TRBJ2-7; D unclear. CDR1 and CDR2 (germline): MGHDK, SYGVNS. CDR3 length equals 14 residues. The V end lost 4 bases, the J end lost 2 bases, and 12 bases lay between the germline ends. DNA for the CDR3: TGTGCCAGCAGTGGAAGGACGGAGACCTACGAGCAGTACTTC. This codes for CASSGRTETYEQYF.

The chain carries TRBV6-1 and TRBJ1-1; D is unresolved. Germline lookup yields CDR1 MNHNS and CDR2 SASEGT. V gave up 6 bases and J gave up 0 bases, with 8 bases separating them. The CDR3 is 13 amino acids. CDR3 amino acids: CASRGGMNTEAFF. DNA for the CDR3: TGTGCCAGCAGAGGAGGGATGAACACTGAAGCTTTCTTT.

The V call is TRBV29-1, the J call TRBJ2-1; D is ambiguous. The germline V gene encodes CDR1 SQVTM and CDR2 ANQGSEA. The CDR3 sequence is 14 residues long. The V gene lost 2 bases and the J gene lost 0 bases, with 8 bases spanning the gap. CDR3 DNA: TGCAGCGTTGAACCGTCGAGCTCCTACAATGAGCAGTTCTTC. Amino acid sequence: CSVEPSSSYNEQFF.